Reported below is one TCR beta chain. Its antigen is unknown. A J-beta primer mix and a sample-barcoded 5' primer were used in a second PCR of roughly 6 to 11 cycles. Template switching added a 12-random-nucleotide identifier to every cDNA molecule. In TCRdb, the 5' RACE reads were re-called with MiXCR into one record per CDR3 protein. The sample records about 760,000 distinct CDR3 sequences, more than 55% being singletons. This CDR3 contains 16 residues. Trimming removed 0 bases from V and 4 bases from J, with 15 bases in between. Germline CDR1 is DFQATT and CDR2 is SNEGSKA (reference sequence). The sample belongs to a study of blood T cells in healthy people across ages. Study findings and constraints: Per million T cells, TCR beta diversity dropped about linearly as age rose. CMV infection status of these donors was not known.

The sample comprised blood. The TCR originated in a man between 40 and 49 years old in good health. The J gene is TRBJ1-4, the V gene TRBV20-1; D remains ambiguous. The CDR3 DNA follows: TGCAGTGCTAGAGATCTCCCCGGGTTACATAATGAAAAACTGTTTTTT. It codes for CSARDLPGLHNEKLFF.